These 12 T cell receptor beta chains came from one sample sequenced in a study of technical replicates of blood from a handful of donors. Measured with immunoSEQ multiplex PCR; TCRdb has only the in-frame clones, and not every one. The table shows some 76,000 clones, with around 94% occurring only once. The specimen was T cells isolated from PBMCs. The receptor source for this set is a human donor in good health.

In DNA form, the CDR3 reads TGTGCCAGCTTAAGGGGCGGCTATGGCTACACCTTC. Translated, it gives CASLRGGYGYTF. The chain is built from TRBV2 and TRBJ1-2, with a weak D call TRBD1 (5 bases). V was shortened by 8 bases and J by 4 bases, with 11 bases between the two germline ends. Germline V gene sequence: CDR1 SNHLY, CDR2 FYNNEI. This CDR3 contains 12 residues.

The rearrangement joins TRBV11-2 to TRBJ2-7; D is uncertain. Germline V CDR1 and CDR2: SGHAT, FQNNGV. The V end was cut by 5 bases, the J end by 6 bases, with 17 bases between. The CDR3 sequence is 14 residues long. CDR3 nucleotide sequence: TGTGCCAGCAGCCAATCGATCCCCGCCGGCGAGCAGTACTTC. Translation gives CASSQSIPAGEQYF.

The chain has TRBV10-1 and TRBJ1-4; 7 bases align to TRBD1. This CDR3 contains 13 residues. The ends lost 6 bases at V and 8 bases at J; junction bases unmatched: 6. Germline CDR1 reads WNHNN; CDR2 reads SYGVQD (reference sequence). In DNA, the CDR3 is TGCGCCAGCAGGACAGGGTCCTGCGAAAAACTGTTTTTT. Translated, it gives CASRTGSCEKLFF.

The chain recombines TRBV19 with TRBJ2-3, with D perhaps TRBD2 (5 bases). This CDR3 comprises 16 residues. CDR1 and CDR2 (germline): LNHDA, SQIVND (reference sequence). With 0 bases removed from V and 2 bases from J, the gap between germline ends came to 12 bases. In DNA form, the CDR3 reads TGTGCCAGTAGTATAGATCAGCGAGCGGCCACAGATACGCAGTATTTT. It translates to CASSIDQRAATDTQYF.

The chain recombines TRBV14 with TRBJ1-1; D remains unclear. CDR3 length equals 14 residues. The V gene's germline CDR1 is SGHDN and CDR2 FVKESK. Trimming took off 4 bases at V and 0 bases at J, with 9 bases between the two ends. CDR3 in amino acids: CASSPTVMNTEAFF. CDR3 bases: TGTGCCAGCAGCCCTACAGTAATGAACACTGAAGCTTTCTTT.

The rearrangement joins TRBV18 to TRBJ1-2, with TRBD1 identical over 9 bases. Germline V gives CDR1 KGHSH, CDR2 LQKENI. The length of the CDR3 is 15 residues. J was trimmed by 2 bases and V by 4 bases; bases with no gene match: 5. CDR3: CASSRGDRANYGYTF. Written as DNA, the CDR3 is TGTGCCAGCTCACGGGGGGACAGGGCCAACTATGGCTACACCTTC.

This sequence joins TRBV4-1 and TRBJ2-7, with 13 bases identical to TRBD2. This CDR3 has 16 amino acids. V lost 2 bases, J lost 4 bases, and 5 bases stayed unmatched. Germline lookup yields CDR1 MGHRA and CDR2 YSYEKL. The CDR3 is CASSQKGTSGTYEQYF. The CDR3 region has the DNA TGCGCCAGCAGCCAAAAAGGGACTAGCGGGACTTACGAGCAGTACTTC.

The rearrangement links TRBV6-5 to TRBJ1-3; possible D gene TRBD1, 6 bases. Deletions cut 6 bases from V and 4 bases from J, with 13 bases between. Looked up from germline, CDR1 is MNHEY and CDR2 is SVGAGI. The CDR3 is 14 amino acids. The CDR3 nucleotides are TGTGCCAGCAGGATGGACAGAGAAGGAAACACCATATATTTT. Encoded protein: CASRMDREGNTIYF.

The count of this clone is one. V usage is TRBV15 and J usage is TRBJ2-7; D is unclear. V was shortened by 1 base and J by 6 bases, with 13 bases between the two germline ends. The CDR3 sequence is 14 residues long. CDR1 and CDR2 (germline): LNHNV, YYDKDF (reference sequence). CDR3 in DNA: TGTGCCACCAGCAGAGGTGAGGCTTACGTCGAGCAGTACTTC. Translating gives CATSRGEAYVEQYF.

The rearrangement links TRBV12-5 to TRBJ2-1, with a tentative D call TRBD2 (6 bases). In germline, CDR1 is LGHNT, CDR2 FRNRAP. V gave up 4 bases and J gave up 4 bases, with 14 bases separating them. The CDR3 spans 15 residues. The CDR3 loop is CASGSTAGLYNEQFF. CDR3 in DNA: TGTGCTAGTGGTTCTACGGCGGGGTTATACAATGAGCAGTTCTTC. The full variable domain, rest sourced from reference TRBV12-5 and TRBJ2-1, is DARVTQTPRHKVTEMGQEVTMRCQPILGHNTVFWYRQTMMQGLELLAYFRNRAPLDDSGMPKDRFSAEMPDATLATLKIQPSEPRDSAVYFCASGSTAGLYNEQFFGPGTRLTVL.

The CDR3 region is CASSFLRDGYTF. The CDR3 region has the DNA TGTGCCAGCAGCTTCCTTCGAGATGGCTACACCTTC. This chain joins TRBV7-9 and TRBJ1-2; no clear D. V was clipped by 3 bases and J by 6 bases, with 8 bases between them. Germline V gene data show CDR1 as SEHNR and CDR2 as FQNEAQ (reference sequence). The CDR3 spans 12 residues.

The J gene is TRBJ2-1, the V gene TRBV5-1, with 9 bases matching TRBD2. Trimming took 0 bases from V and 2 from J; bases not matched to a gene: 3. This CDR3 is built from 16 residues. Germline assignment: CDR1 SGHRS and CDR2 YFSETQ. CDR3 sequence reads: CASSLEPSGAYNEQFF. CDR3 DNA: TGCGCCAGCAGCTTGGAACCTAGCGGGGCCTACAATGAGCAGTTCTTC.